Listed here is a single T cell receptor beta chain. Between the trimmed V and J ends, which lost 0 bases and 1 base, there was a span of 12 bases. CDR1 is KGHSH and CDR2 is LQKENI in the germline V gene. The CDR3 runs 16 residues. This record belongs to a study of OX40 agonist ivuxolimab in advanced cancers. Measured with immunoSEQ multiplex PCR; TCRdb has only the in-frame clones, and not every one. The sample shows 65,000 to 95,000 clones, 80% to 90% of them seen only once. Source: CD4+ or CD8+ T cells sorted from blood, taken in a trial of the OX40 agonist ivuxolimab. The V gene is TRBV18, the J gene TRBJ2-5; possible D gene TRBD2, 5 bases. This receptor was identified in an adult with an advanced solid tumor such as melanoma, head and neck, liver or kidney cancer. CDR3 sequence: CASSPPLVARQETQYF. The CDR3 bases are TGTGCCAGCTCACCACCGTTGGTAGCGCGCCAAGAGACCCAGTACTTC.